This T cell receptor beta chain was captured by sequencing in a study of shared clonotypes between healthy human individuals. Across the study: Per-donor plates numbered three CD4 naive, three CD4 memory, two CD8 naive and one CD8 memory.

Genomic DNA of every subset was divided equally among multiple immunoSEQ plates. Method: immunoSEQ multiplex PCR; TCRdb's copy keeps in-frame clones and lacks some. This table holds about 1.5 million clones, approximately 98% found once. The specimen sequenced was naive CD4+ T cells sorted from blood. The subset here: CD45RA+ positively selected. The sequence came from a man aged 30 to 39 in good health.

The CDR3 DNA follows: TGTGCCAGCAGTGGAGGCACAGATACGCAGTATTTT. Amino acids: CASSGGTDTQYF. V is TRBV2 and J is TRBJ2-3; no clear D gene. V was trimmed by 4 bases and J by 1 base, leaving 3 bases between them. The length of the CDR3 is 12 residues. Germline loops: CDR1 SNHLY, CDR2 FYNNEI. The full variable domain, its missing parts supplied by reference TRBV2 and TRBJ2-3, is EPEVTQTPSHQVTQMGQEVILRCVPISNHLYFYWYRQILGQKVEFLVSFYNNEISEKSEIFDDQFSVERPDGSNFTLKIRSTKLEDSAMYFCASSGGTDTQYFGPGTRLTVL.